This T cell receptor beta chain was found in a study of blood T cell repertoires in COVID-19 (dated by TCRdb to the early 2020s). About the investigation overall: Samples from collaborators originated in the United States, Italy and Spain and spanned both the acute and convalescent phases of COVID-19. The prospective study material was composed of cDNA or gDNA derived from T cells, B-cell-depleted T cells, or PBMCs. Deeply sampled blood TCRbeta repertoires from subjects exposed to, actively infected with, or recovered from COVID-19 were included in the dataset. The repertoires were made available in a free public database intended to serve as a resource for research on the immune response to SARS-CoV-2. The samples were drawn from two sources: the first 160 participants of the ongoing ImmuneRACE study, and 1,254 subjects contributed by 6 global collaborators. The sample metadata nearly always contained a de-identified subject ID, COVID-19 status, age in years and sex. Where available, HLA class I and class II types were taken from metadata supplied by the sample provider and were not determined by assay-based typing. Broad study findings and their caveats: The quantity of clinical and demographic metadata differed by source and by participant and was supplied without curation.

TCRbeta CDR3 regions were amplified from genomic DNA using the immunoSEQ Assay, a bias-controlled multiplex PCR. In the paper's pipeline: The number of nucleated cells in each sample was estimated by amplification of reference gene primers within the assay. To quantify the absolute abundance of each unique TCRbeta CDR3 rearrangement, sequence reads were collapsed and filtered. For each sample, productive Simpson clonality was calculated as the square root of Simpson's diversity index over productive rearrangements. TCRdb's version of the immuneACCESS table is confined to in-frame rearrangements and falls short of the full clone set. An unresolved V gene accounts for under half of the shortfall where checked; the remainder is of unknown origin. The V and J calls and the clone size are those of that table, but D and trimming were determined from the DNA. For this sample the table gives about 190,000 clones, of which approximately 90% were detected only once. Roughly 2% of the sample rests with the top ten.

After removal of 4 bases from V and 0 bases from J, the junction retains 2 bases not matched to a gene. The CDR3 measures 14 amino acids from cysteine to phenylalanine. The DNA shown is the 42-base CDR3, in frame from base 1. Reading the germline V gene (reference sequence) gives CDR1 WNHNN and CDR2 SYGVQD. A word on this clone: Which antigen it targets is not known. The sample holds no much larger clone one base away, and base qualities are not on file.

Each collaborating institution followed its own protocols to collect whole blood in K2EDTA tubes. For TCRbeta analysis, collaborators shipped samples in one of three forms: frozen whole blood, isolated PBMCs, or DNA extracted from either of those sample types. Sequenced input: peripheral blood. This clonotype was obtained from a man between 65 and 85 years old with active or convalescent COVID-19. The chain was built from TRBV10-1 and TRBJ2-7, and 8 bases in between align with TRBD2. Here is the DNA: TGCGCCAGCAGTGTCGGGGGGGGCTCCTACGAGCAGTACTTC. It translates to CASSVGGGSYEQYF.